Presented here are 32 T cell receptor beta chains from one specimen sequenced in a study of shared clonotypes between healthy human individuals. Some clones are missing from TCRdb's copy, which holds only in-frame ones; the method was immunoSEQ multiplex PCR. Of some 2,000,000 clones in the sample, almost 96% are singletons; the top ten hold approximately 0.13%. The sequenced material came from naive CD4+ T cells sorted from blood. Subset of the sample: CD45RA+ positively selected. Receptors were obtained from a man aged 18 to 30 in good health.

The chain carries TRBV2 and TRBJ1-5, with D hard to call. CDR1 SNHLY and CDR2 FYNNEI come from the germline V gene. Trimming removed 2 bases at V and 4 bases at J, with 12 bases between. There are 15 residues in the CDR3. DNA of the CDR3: TGTGCCAGCAGTGAAACGGTTCAGGTAAATCAGCCCCAGCATTTT. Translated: CASSETVQVNQPQHF.

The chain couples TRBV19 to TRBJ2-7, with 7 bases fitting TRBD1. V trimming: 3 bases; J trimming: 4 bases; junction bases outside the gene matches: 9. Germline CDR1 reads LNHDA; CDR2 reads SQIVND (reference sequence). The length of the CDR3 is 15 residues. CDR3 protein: CASSIALTGNYEQYF. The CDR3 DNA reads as TGTGCCAGTAGTATCGCCCTGACAGGGAATTACGAGCAGTACTTC. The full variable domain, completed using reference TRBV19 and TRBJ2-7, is DGGITQSPKYLFRKEGQNVTLSCEQNLNHDAMYWYRQDPGQGLRLIYYSQIVNDFQKGDIAEGYSVSREKKESFPLTVTSAQKNPTAFYLCASSIALTGNYEQYFGPGTRLTVT.

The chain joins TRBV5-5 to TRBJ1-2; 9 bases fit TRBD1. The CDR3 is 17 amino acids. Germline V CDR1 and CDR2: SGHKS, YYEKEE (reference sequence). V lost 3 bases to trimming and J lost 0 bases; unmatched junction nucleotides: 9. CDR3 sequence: CASSWEITGGTNYGYTF. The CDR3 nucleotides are TGTGCCAGCAGCTGGGAGATTACAGGGGGCACTAACTATGGCTACACCTTC.

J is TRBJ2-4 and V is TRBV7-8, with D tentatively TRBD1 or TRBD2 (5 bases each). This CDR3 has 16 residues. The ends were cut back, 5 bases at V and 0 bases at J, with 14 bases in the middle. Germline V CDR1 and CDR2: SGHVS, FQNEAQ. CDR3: CASSTGLGVAKNIQYF. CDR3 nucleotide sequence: TGTGCCAGCAGCACGGGGCTGGGGGTAGCCAAAAACATTCAGTACTTC.

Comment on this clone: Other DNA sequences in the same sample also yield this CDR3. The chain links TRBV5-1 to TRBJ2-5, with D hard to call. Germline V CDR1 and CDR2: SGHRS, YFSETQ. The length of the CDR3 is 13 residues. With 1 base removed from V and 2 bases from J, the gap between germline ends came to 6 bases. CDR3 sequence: CASSLTAQETQYF. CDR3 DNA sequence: TGCGCCAGCAGCTTGACCGCTCAAGAGACCCAGTACTTC.

The CDR3 region has the DNA TGTGCCAGCAGTGAAAACGGGTTAGCGGGTTTCACAGATACGCAGTATTTT. This encodes CASSENGLAGFTDTQYF. This rearrangement joins TRBV6-1 to TRBJ2-3; 7 bases agree with TRBD2. The CDR3 is 17 residues long. CDR1 and CDR2 from the germline V gene are MNHNS and SASEGT. V shed 2 bases, J shed 2 bases, and the junction held 10 bases outside the gene matches.

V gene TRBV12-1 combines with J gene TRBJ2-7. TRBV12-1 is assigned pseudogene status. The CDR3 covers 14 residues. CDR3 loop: CASSPWTGTYEQYF. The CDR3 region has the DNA TGTGCCAGCAGCCCGTGGACCGGTACCTACGAGCAGTACTTC.

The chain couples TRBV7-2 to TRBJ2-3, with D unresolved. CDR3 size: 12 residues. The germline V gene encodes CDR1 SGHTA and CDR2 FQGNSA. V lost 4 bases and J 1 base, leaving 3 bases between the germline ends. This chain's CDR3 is CASSYRTDTQYF. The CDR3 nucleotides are TGTGCCAGCAGCTACCGCACAGATACGCAGTATTTT.

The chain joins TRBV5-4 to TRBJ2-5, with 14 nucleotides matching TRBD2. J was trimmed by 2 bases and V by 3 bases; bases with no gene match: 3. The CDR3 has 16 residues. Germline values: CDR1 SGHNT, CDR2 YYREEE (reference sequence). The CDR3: CASSSGTSGGQETQYF. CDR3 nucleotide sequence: TGTGCCAGCAGCTCCGGGACTAGCGGGGGACAAGAGACCCAGTACTTC.

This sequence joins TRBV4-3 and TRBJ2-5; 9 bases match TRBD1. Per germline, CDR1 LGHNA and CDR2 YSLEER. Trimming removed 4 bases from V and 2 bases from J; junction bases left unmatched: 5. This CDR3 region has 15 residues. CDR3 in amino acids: CASSPRQGGQETQYF. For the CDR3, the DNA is TGCGCCAGCAGCCCGAGACAGGGGGGACAAGAGACCCAGTACTTC.

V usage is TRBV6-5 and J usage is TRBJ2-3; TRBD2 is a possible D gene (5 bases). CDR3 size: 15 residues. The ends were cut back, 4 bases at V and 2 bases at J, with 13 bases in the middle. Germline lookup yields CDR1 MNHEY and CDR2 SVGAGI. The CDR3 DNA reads TGTGCCAGCAGTTTCAGCCACGGGAACACAGATACGCAGTATTTT. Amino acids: CASSFSHGNTDTQYF.

Here the CDR3 reads CASSLPGINQPQHF. In DNA form, the CDR3 reads TGTGCCAGCAGTTTACCTGGGATCAATCAGCCCCAGCATTTT. The chain couples TRBV28 to TRBJ1-5, with D hard to call. The V end was cut by 2 bases, the J end by 3 bases, with 8 bases between. Germline CDR1 reads MDHEN; CDR2 reads SYDVKM. This CDR3 has 14 residues.

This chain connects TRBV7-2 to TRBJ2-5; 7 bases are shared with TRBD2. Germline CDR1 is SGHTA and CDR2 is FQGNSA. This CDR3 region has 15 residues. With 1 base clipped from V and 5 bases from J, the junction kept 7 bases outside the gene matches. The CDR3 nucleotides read TGTGCCAGCAGCTTAGGGCGCGGGAGAGTGGAGACCCAGTACTTC. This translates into CASSLGRGRVETQYF. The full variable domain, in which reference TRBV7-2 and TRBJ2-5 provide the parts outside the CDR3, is GAGVSQSPSNKVTEKGKDVELRCDPISGHTALYWYRQSLGQGLEFLIYFQGNSAPDKSGLPSDRFSAERTGGSVSTLTIQRTQQEDSAVYLCASSLGRGRVETQYFGPGTRLLVL.

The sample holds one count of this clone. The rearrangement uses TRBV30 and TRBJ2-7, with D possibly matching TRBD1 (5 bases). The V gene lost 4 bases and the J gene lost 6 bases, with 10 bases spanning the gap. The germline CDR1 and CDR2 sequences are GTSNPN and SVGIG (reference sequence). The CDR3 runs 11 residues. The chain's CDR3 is CAWIQGGEQYF. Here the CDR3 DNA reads TGTGCCTGGATCCAGGGCGGCGAGCAGTACTTC.

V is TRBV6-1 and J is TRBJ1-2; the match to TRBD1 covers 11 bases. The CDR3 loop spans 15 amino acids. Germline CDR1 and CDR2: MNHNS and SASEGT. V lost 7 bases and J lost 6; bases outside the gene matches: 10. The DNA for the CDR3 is TGTGCCAGCATTACCTCTCGGACAGGGGGCGATGGCTACACCTTC. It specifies CASITSRTGGDGYTF.

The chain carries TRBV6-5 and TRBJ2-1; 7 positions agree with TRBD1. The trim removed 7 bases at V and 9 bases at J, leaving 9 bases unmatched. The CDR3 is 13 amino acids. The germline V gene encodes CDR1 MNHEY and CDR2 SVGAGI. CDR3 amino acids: CASNDRVPGEQFF. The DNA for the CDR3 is TGTGCCAGCAACGACAGGGTTCCGGGTGAGCAGTTCTTC.

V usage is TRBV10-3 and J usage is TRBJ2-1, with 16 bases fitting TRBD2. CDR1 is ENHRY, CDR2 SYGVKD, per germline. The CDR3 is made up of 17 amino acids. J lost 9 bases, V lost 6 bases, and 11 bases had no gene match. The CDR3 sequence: CAISAKGLAGGWGEQFF. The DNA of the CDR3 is TGTGCCATCAGCGCGAAGGGACTAGCGGGAGGGTGGGGTGAGCAGTTCTTC.

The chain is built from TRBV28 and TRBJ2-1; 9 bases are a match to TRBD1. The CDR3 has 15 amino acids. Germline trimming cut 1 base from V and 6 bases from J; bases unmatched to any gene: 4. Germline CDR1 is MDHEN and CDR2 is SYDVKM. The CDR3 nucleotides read TGTGCCAGCAGTTTATCCGGGACAGGGCGCAATGAGCAGTTCTTC. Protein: CASSLSGTGRNEQFF. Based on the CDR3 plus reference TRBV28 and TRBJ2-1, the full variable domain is DVKVTQSSRYLVKRTGEKVFLECVQDMDHENMFWYRQDPGLGLRLIYFSYDVKMKEKGDIPEGYSVSREKKERFSLILESASTNQTSMYLCASSLSGTGRNEQFFGPGTRLTVL.

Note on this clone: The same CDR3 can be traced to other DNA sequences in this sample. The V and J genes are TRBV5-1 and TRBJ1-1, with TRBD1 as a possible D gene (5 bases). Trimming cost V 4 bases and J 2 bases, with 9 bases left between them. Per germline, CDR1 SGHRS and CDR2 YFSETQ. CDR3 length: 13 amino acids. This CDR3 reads CASSDQGNTEAFF. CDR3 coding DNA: TGCGCCAGCAGCGACCAGGGCAACACTGAAGCTTTCTTT.

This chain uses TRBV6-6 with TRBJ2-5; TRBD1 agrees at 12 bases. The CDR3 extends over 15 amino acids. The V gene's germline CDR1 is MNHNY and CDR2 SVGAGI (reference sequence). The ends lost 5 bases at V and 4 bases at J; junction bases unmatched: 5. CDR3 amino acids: CASSTGQGAGETQYF. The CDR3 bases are TGTGCCAGCAGTACGGGACAGGGGGCAGGAGAGACCCAGTACTTC.

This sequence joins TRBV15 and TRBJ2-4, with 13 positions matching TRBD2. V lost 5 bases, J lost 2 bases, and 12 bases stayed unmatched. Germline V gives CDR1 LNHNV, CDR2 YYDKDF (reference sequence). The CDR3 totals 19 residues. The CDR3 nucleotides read TGTGCCACCAGCGACCGGACTAGCGGGGGCGTTCGAACCAAAAACATTCAGTACTTC. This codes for CATSDRTSGGVRTKNIQYF.

Here the CDR3 DNA reads TGTGCCAGCAGCTTAGCAAGGAGTAGATACAAAAACATTCAGTACTTC. It is translated as CASSLARSRYKNIQYF. This chain joins TRBV11-3 and TRBJ2-4; no clear D gene. Germline V gene sequence: CDR1 SGHNT, CDR2 YENEEA. The CDR3 sequence is 16 residues long. The V gene lost 1 base and the J gene lost 3 bases, with 13 bases spanning the gap.

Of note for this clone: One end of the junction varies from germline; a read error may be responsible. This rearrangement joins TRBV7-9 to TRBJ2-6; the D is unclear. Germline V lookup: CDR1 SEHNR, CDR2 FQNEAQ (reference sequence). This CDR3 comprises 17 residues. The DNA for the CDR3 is TGTGCCAGCAGCGCCGGCCGATACCATGACAAGTCGGGCCAACGTCCTTTC. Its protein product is CASSAGRYHDKSGQRPF.

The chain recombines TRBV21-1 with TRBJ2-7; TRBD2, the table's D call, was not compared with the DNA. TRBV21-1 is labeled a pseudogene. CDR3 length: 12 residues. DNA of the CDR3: TGTGCCAGCAGCAAAGCTTCCTGCGAGCAGTACTTC. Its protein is CASSKASCEQYF.

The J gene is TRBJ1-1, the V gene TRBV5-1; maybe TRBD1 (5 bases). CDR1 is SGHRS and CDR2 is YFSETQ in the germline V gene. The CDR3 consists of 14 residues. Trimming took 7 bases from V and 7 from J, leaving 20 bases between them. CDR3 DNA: TGCGCCAGCTCCCAAGAGGGATACGGGGGTGAAGCTTTCTTT. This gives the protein CASSQEGYGGEAFF.

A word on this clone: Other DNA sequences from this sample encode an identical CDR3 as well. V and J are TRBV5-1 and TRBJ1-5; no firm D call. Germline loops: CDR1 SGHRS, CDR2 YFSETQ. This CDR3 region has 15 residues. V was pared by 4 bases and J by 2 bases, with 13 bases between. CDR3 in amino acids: CASSPGPEGNQPQHF. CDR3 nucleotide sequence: TGCGCCAGCAGCCCGGGCCCCGAGGGCAATCAGCCCCAGCATTTT.

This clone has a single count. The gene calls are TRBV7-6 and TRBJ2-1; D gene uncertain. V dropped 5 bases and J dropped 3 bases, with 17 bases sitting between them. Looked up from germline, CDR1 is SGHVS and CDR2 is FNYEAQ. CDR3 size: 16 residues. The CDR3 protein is CASSTGPLGVYNEQFF. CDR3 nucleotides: TGTGCCAGCAGCACGGGCCCCCTTGGGGTCTACAATGAGCAGTTCTTC.

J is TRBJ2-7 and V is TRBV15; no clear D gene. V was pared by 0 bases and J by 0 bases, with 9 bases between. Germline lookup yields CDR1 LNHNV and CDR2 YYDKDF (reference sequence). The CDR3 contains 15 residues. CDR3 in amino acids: CATSRDPYDSYEQYF. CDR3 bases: TGTGCCACCAGCAGAGACCCATACGACTCCTACGAGCAGTACTTC.

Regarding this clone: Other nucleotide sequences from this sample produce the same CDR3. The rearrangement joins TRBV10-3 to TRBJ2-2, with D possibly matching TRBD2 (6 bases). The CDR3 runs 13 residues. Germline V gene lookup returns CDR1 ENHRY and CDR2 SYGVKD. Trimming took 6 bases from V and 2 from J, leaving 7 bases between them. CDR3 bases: TGTGCCATCAGGGGGACTAACACCGGGGAGCTGTTTTTT. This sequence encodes CAIRGTNTGELFF.

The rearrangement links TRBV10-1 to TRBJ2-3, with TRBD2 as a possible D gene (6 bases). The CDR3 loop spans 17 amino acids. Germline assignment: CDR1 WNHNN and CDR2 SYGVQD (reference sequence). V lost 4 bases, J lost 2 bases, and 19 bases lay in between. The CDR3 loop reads CASSGTSSALTTDTQYF. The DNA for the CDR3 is TGCGCCAGCAGTGGGACCTCTAGCGCCCTTACCACAGATACGCAGTATTTT.

CDR3 nucleotide sequence: TGTGCCAGCAGAACTGATTCACCCCTCCACTTT. Translated, it gives CASRTDSPLHF. The chain is built from TRBV28 and TRBJ1-6; D call uncertain. The CDR3 runs to 11 residues. Germline V gene lookup returns CDR1 MDHEN and CDR2 SYDVKM. The V gene lost 6 bases and the J gene lost 8 bases, with 5 bases spanning the gap.

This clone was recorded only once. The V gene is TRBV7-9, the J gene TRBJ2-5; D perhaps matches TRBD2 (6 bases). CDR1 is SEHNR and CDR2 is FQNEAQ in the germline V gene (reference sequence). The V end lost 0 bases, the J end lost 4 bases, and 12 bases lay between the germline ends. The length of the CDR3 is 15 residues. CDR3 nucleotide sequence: TGTGCCAGCAGCTTAGCGCTTAGCGGCCCAGAGACCCAGTACTTC. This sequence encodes CASSLALSGPETQYF.